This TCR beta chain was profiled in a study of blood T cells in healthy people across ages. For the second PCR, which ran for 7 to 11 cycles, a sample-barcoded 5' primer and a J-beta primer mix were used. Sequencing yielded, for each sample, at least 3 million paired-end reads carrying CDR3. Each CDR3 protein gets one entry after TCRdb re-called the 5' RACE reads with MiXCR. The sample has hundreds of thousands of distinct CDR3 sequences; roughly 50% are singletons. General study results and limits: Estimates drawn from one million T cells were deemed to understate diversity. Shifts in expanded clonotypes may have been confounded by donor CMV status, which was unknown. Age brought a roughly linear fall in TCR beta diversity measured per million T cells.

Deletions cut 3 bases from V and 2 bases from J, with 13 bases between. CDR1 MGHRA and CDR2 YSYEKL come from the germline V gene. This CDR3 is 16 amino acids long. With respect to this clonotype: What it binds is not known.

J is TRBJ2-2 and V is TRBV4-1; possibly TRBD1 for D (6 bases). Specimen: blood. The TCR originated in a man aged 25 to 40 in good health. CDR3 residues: CASSQWQGINTGELFF. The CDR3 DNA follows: TGCGCCAGCAGCCAGTGGCAGGGGATAAACACCGGGGAGCTGTTTTTT.